This paragraph reports one T cell receptor (beta chain). What it binds is not known. This specimen comes from a study of cytomegalovirus exposure and HLA in healthy donors. A multiplex PCR was run with 60 Vbeta primers and 13 Jbeta primers. In the original processing: Later work found 65 million to 100 million unique TCR beta chains, with approximately 12 million shared. Generated by immunoSEQ multiplex PCR, the TCRdb table keeps only in-frame clones and is missing some. D and trimming come from the DNA, and the V and J calls and clone size come from that table. The table for this sample gives under 200,000 clones. Study-level findings and limits: The study recorded over 150 TCR beta chains that were cytomegalovirus-associated. A later analysis linked some 17,000 TCR beta sequences to HLA alleles at 0.05 false discovery rate.

Germline CDR1 is SGHAT and CDR2 is FQNNGV. The J segment lost 2 bases and the V segment lost 5 bases, leaving 8 bases of the junction unmatched. This CDR3 is built from 15 residues. Donors were ostensibly healthy at sampling, although undocumented immune exposures were probable. V is TRBV11-2 and J is TRBJ2-5, with 7 bases fitting TRBD2. This clonotype was sampled from a man younger than 45 in good health and CMV-seronegative. Sequenced sample: PBMCs. The CDR3 DNA reads as TGTGCCAGCAGCCCCGGGGCGGGGGTTCAAGAGACCCAGTACTTC. This translates into CASSPGAGVQETQYF. The variable domain in full, completed from reference TRBV11-2 and TRBJ2-5, reads EAGVAQSPRYKIIEKRQSVAFWCNPISGHATLYWYQQILGQGPKLLIQFQNNGVVDDSQLPKDRFSAERLKGVDSTLKIQPAKLEDSAVYLCASSPGAGVQETQYFGPGTRLLVL.